Below, 2 T cell receptor beta chains from the same sample are listed, as sequenced in a study of siplizumab effects on memory and regulatory T cells. TCRdb's table, derived via immunoSEQ multiplex PCR, lists solely in-frame clones and lacks some. The repertoire holds 100,000 or so clones, with 80% to 95% as singletons. The sequencing sample was made of non-Treg CD4+ T cells sorted from blood. The receptors derive from a human donor in good health.

The chain recombines TRBV30 with TRBJ2-3, with D maybe TRBD2 (5 bases). Germline lookup yields CDR1 GTSNPN and CDR2 SVGIG (reference sequence). The CDR3 totals 13 residues. V lost 2 bases and J lost 0, with 6 bases in between. The CDR3 spells CAWSRESTDTQYF. CDR3 sequence (DNA): TGTGCCTGGAGTAGGGAGAGCACAGATACGCAGTATTTT.

This clone was seen only a few times. The DNA of the CDR3 is TGTGCCTGGGAGAACCCAGGGAAGTTTGAAGCTTTCTTT. This gives the protein CAWENPGKFEAFF. The chain couples TRBV30 to TRBJ1-1; possible D gene TRBD1, 5 bases. Germline V CDR1 and CDR2: GTSNPN, SVGIG (reference sequence). The CDR3 is 13 amino acids. Trimming removed 5 bases at V and 7 bases at J, with 17 bases between.